The 8 T cell receptor beta chains reported below all come from one sample, sequenced in a study of T cells in Graves' hyperthyroidism and ophthalmopathy (dated 2019 in TCRdb). The library was made by multiplex PCR. The sequencer listed for this sample is Illumina HiSeq 2000. TCR beta CDR3 regions were amplified from RNA transcripts. A first-round RT-PCR of the TCR CDR3 used the HTBI primer set with the Qiagen OneStep RT-PCR kit. TCRdb applied fastp at Q25 and MiXCR to the public reads, then kept only in-frame beta chains. Every entry covers one CDR3 protein and lists the most common genes and DNA from its rows. Counted in this sample were approximately 690,000 distinct CDR3 sequences; approximately 15% of them appeared once. The top ten clonotypes cover around 12% of the sample. The sample consisted of blood. These receptors came from a woman aged 50 to 60 with Graves' ophthalmopathy.

This clonotype was observed at least ten times. The rearrangement joins TRBV7-3 to TRBJ2-5; D is unclear. V lost 5 bases and J lost 2, with 12 bases in between. The CDR3 sequence is 14 residues long. CDR1 is SGHTA and CDR2 is FQGTGA in the germline V gene. The CDR3 DNA sequence: TGTGCCAGCAGCCCCACGGGTCTGCAAGAGACCCAGTACTTC. Its translation is CASSPTGLQETQYF.

This clonotype was observed many times. The V call is TRBV5-8, the J call TRBJ2-1, with TRBD1 matching 11 bases. V lost 4 bases and J lost 5; bases outside the gene matches: 8. The V gene's germline CDR1 is SGHTS and CDR2 YDEGEE. The CDR3 contains 16 residues. This CDR3 is CASSAGQGAWDNEQFF. The DNA of the CDR3 is TGTGCCAGCAGCGCCGGACAGGGGGCCTGGGACAATGAGCAGTTCTTC.

This clonotype showed up many times. The V and J genes are TRBV29-1 and TRBJ2-1; TRBD1 might be the D (5 bases). Germline V gene data show CDR1 as SQVTM and CDR2 as ANQGSEA. The CDR3 covers 15 residues. Deletions cut 1 base from V and 6 bases from J, with 16 bases between. The CDR3 nucleotides are TGCAGCGTTGAAGGTTATAGTCAGGGCTCCAATGAGCAGTTCTTC. It yields the protein CSVEGYSQGSNEQFF.

In this sample, this clonotype turned up many times. The chain combines TRBV28 with TRBJ1-5; D may be TRBD1 (6 bases). Germline V gene sequence: CDR1 MDHEN, CDR2 SYDVKM. V lost 11 bases to trimming and J lost 6 bases, with 17 bases between them. CDR3 length: 13 residues. The CDR3 DNA sequence: TGTGCCGGAACAGGGATTCTCGGTCAGCCCCAGCATTTT. Its translation is CAGTGILGQPQHF.

This clonotype was recorded many times. CDR3 nucleotides: TGTGCCTGGAGTAGGGGGAGTATTGATGGCTACACCTTC. This translates into CAWSRGSIDGYTF. The chain couples TRBV30 to TRBJ1-2; tentatively, D is TRBD1 (6 bases). CDR3 length equals 13 residues. V gave up 2 bases and J gave up 6 bases, with 13 bases separating them. Per germline, CDR1 GTSNPN and CDR2 SVGIG (reference sequence).

A few counts support this clonotype. The V and J genes are TRBV19 and TRBJ2-3; 12 nucleotides agree with TRBD2. Germline V gene lookup returns CDR1 LNHDA and CDR2 SQIVND (reference sequence). The CDR3 extends over 19 amino acids. Germline trimming cut 0 bases from V and 0 bases from J; bases unmatched to any gene: 7. CDR3 region: CASSIEPRTSGTSTDTQYF. The DNA of the CDR3 is TGTGCCAGTAGTATAGAACCCCGGACTAGCGGGACGAGCACAGATACGCAGTATTTT.

This clonotype showed up just a few times. The CDR3 sequence: CASSSGTDSPLHF. For the CDR3, the DNA is TGTGCCAGCAGTTCCGGAACGGATTCACCCCTCCACTTT. The genes are TRBV28 and TRBJ1-6; D unclear. V was shortened by 4 bases and J by 8 bases, with 9 bases between the two germline ends. The V gene's germline CDR1 is MDHEN and CDR2 SYDVKM. The CDR3 loop spans 13 amino acids.

J is TRBJ1-1 and V is TRBV5-1; D unclear. The CDR3 sequence is 14 residues long. CDR1 is SGHRS and CDR2 is YFSETQ in the germline V gene. V dropped 4 bases and J dropped 1 base, with 11 bases sitting between them. DNA for the CDR3: TGCGCCAGCAGCGGACCTACATGGAACACTGAAGCTTTCTTT. It translates to CASSGPTWNTEAFF.